This TCR beta chain was obtained from a study of blood T cells in healthy people across ages. A sample-barcoded 5' primer and a J-beta primer mix were used in a second PCR of roughly 6 to 11 cycles. Using its own MiXCR run on the 5' RACE reads, TCRdb lists one record per CDR3 protein. This sample has about 780,000 distinct CDR3 sequences, with around 45% found just once. The CDR3 is 16 amino acids. Germline V gene sequence: CDR1 SGHRS, CDR2 YFSETQ. V was clipped by 0 bases and J by 3 bases; unmatched bases: 2. Every sample yielded at least 7 million isolated PBMCs. The specimen sequenced was blood. This receptor was identified in an older man in good health. The rearrangement links TRBV5-1 to TRBJ2-3, with 12 bases identical to TRBD2. CDR3 loop: CASSLAGTSGTDTQYF. CDR3 DNA sequence: TGCGCCAGCAGCTTGGCCGGGACTAGCGGGACAGATACGCAGTATTTT.